This T cell receptor beta chain was identified in a study of graft-versus-host responses after intestinal transplantation. Study overall: Once they had received anti-thymocyte globulin induction, all recipients took tacrolimus and steroids for about three years.

Findings and limits, study-wide: GvH clones turned up in recipient marrow; some had shown up first in ileum or blood.

The count of this clone is one. Its specificity is unknown. The V segment lost 2 bases and the J segment 6 bases; nucleotides outside the gene matches: 11. The CDR3 covers 16 residues. Germline-derived CDR1 and CDR2 are MNHEY and SVGAGI. Profiled with immunoSEQ multiplex PCR; TCRdb holds only in-frame clones, not every one. Among 71,000 or so clones listed, 80% to 95% were seen once. The J gene is TRBJ1-2, the V gene TRBV6-5; 8 bases are a match to TRBD1. The sequences come from unstimulated CD8+ T cells sorted from spleen or lymph node cells, collected before intestinal transplant. The receptor's source is a human donor who received an intestinal transplant. The CDR3 DNA reads TGTGCCAGCAGTTACAACGGGCGGACAGGGTTGGATGGCTACACCTTC. It is translated as CASSYNGRTGLDGYTF.